Listed below are T cell receptor beta chains from one sample, sequenced in a study of blood T cell repertoires in COVID-19. Clones were read by immunoSEQ multiplex PCR, and TCRdb kept only the in-frame ones, dropping some. This table holds a few hundred thousand clones, around nine tenths found once. Sample: PBMCs or T cells enriched from blood (not recorded which). These receptors were collected from a young man in a cohort exposed to, infected with or recovered from COVID-19 (not recorded which). Each CDR3 is given with its conserved first and last residue. A D gene is named only where the DNA matches it firmly.

cdr3_aa | v_call | d_call
CASSQESRQGSNQPQHF | TRBV4-1 | NA
CASSTRDRGRETQYF | TRBV9 | TRBD1
CAIGTIDTGELFF | TRBV10-3 | NA
CASSPGQVGGYTF | TRBV19 | TRBD1
CATSDPLGGYNEQFF | TRBV24-1 | TRBD2
CASRPGVTYGYTF | TRBV28 | NA
CASSPQGQGAGEQYF | TRBV28 | TRBD1
CASSEQPLLKSNEQFF | TRBV9 | NA
CAIEERARNTIYF | TRBV10-3 | NA
CASASTANTEAFF | TRBV18 | NA
CASSLGGLYGYTF | TRBV7-2 | NA
CASTLGRGEQYF | TRBV7-9 | NA
CASSQAGTRGGYTF | TRBV14 | NA
CASSLSRYEQYF | TRBV28 | NA
CASSKQGSSSGNTIYF | TRBV28 | NA
CASSQPRQGGEAFF | TRBV5-1 | TRBD1
CASSEWISGPSEQYF | TRBV25-1 | TRBD2
CASSAQGGGQETQYF | TRBV9 | NA
CASSPTPGGGLAVSYEQYF | TRBV3-1/TRBV3-2 | TRBD2
CSVVGNQGEQYF | TRBV29-1 | NA
CASSFNWGEAGGYTF | TRBV7-3 | NA
CATGGGAPDTQYF | TRBV19 | NA
CASSRGGAEAFF | TRBV9 | NA
CASSLGSPGNTIYF | TRBV5-8 | NA
CATSRDRGGIGNEQFF | TRBV15 | NA
CASSPPRNRYGYTF | TRBV7-9 | NA
CASNQDRGQAFF | TRBV19 | TRBD1
CARSLLTSVNEQFF | TRBV5-3 | TRBD2
CASSYPNTQYF | TRBV6-2/TRBV6-3 | NA
CASSFPRGGGEKLFF | TRBV28 | TRBD1
CASSDRDTEKLFF | TRBV2 | NA
CASSQDRQGNNYGYTF | TRBV4-2 | NA
CASSSEREGRQDF | TRBV28 | TRBD2
CASRAGGPGELFF | TRBV14 | NA
CASSQLAGAKTQYF | TRBV3-1/TRBV3-2 | TRBD2
CASSTSGTGDLVAGYTF | TRBV27 | TRBD1
CASSAGGLGNEQFF | TRBV28 | TRBD1
CSVVLNTEAFF | TRBV29-1 | NA
CASSSHGYNEQFF | TRBV11-3 | NA
CASSNTQGGGNYGYTF | TRBV7-6 | NA
CASRITLAQGDTGELFF | TRBV27 | NA
CSVERGTGVFGYTF | TRBV29-1 | TRBD1
CASSLSGGDLYTGELFF | TRBV11-3 | NA
CSVARTGTYEQYF | TRBV29-1 | TRBD1
CASSIPAPTIDEAFF | TRBV19 | NA